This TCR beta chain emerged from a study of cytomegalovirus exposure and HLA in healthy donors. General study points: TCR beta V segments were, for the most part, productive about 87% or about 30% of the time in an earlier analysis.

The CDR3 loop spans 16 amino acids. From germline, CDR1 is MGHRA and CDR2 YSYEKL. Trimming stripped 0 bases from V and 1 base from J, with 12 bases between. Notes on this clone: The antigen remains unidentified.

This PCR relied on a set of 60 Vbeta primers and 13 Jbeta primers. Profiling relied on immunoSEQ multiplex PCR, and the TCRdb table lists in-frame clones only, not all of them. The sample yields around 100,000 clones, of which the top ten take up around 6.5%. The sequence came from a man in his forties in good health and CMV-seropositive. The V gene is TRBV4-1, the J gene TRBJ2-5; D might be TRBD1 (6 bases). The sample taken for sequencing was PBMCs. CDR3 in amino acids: CASSQEGTRIQETQYF. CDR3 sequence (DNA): TGCGCCAGCAGCCAAGAAGGGACACGTATCCAAGAGACCCAGTACTTC.